The following is a T cell receptor (beta chain) sequence with its context. Here immunoSEQ multiplex PCR was the method, and the copy in TCRdb shows in-frame clones only, minus some. The repertoire holds some 150,000 clones, with 85% to 90% as singletons. The sample comes from a study of T cell responses to AZD1222 COVID-19 vaccine. The CDR3 consists of 15 residues. Per germline, CDR1 GTSNPN and CDR2 SVGIG (reference sequence). V was pared by 2 bases and J by 11 bases, with 24 bases between. The sequence derives from an adult who received the AZD1222 COVID-19 vaccine. Here the sequenced sample was peripheral blood, taken 28 days after the second AZD1222 dose. This chain uses TRBV30 with TRBJ1-1; no clear D gene. The CDR3 sequence is CAWSPILTVSKTAFF. The CDR3 region has the DNA TGTGCCTGGAGTCCCATCCTTACGGTTTCTAAGACGGCTTTCTTT.